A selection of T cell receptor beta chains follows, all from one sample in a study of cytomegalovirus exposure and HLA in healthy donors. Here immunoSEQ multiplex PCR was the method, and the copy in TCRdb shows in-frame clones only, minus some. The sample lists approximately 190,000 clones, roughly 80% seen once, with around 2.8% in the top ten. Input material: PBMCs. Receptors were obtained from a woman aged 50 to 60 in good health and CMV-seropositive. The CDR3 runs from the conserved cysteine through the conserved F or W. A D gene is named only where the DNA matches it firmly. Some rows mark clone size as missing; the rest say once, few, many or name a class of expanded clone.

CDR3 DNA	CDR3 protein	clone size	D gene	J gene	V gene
TGTGCCAGCAGCTCGGGGGGCCCAGAGACCCAGTACTTC	CASSSGGPETQYF	NA	NA	TRBJ2-5	TRBV7-6
TGTGCCAGCACCCCGCGGGGACTACTTCGGGATACGCAGTATTTT	CASTPRGLLRDTQYF	NA	TRBD2	TRBJ2-3	TRBV5-6
TGCGCCAGCAGCTTGCGGGGAAGCACAGATACGCAGTATTTT	CASSLRGSTDTQYF	few	NA	TRBJ2-3	TRBV5-1
TGTGCCAGCAGCCTAGCGGGGGGCAATGAGCAGTTCTTC	CASSLAGGNEQFF	NA	TRBD2	TRBJ2-1	TRBV11-3
TGTGCCAGCAGCTTCAGTGGGGCGACCTACGAGCAGTACTTC	CASSFSGATYEQYF	NA	NA	TRBJ2-7	TRBV7-2
TGTGCCAGCAGCGTAGCTTCAGGGGTCTCCCTCTACGAGCAGTACTTC	CASSVASGVSLYEQYF	NA	NA	TRBJ2-7	TRBV9
TGTGCCACCAGCGACAGGGGTTCCTATAATTCACCCCTCCACTTT	CATSDRGSYNSPLHF	NA	TRBD1	TRBJ1-6	TRBV15
TGTGCCAGCAGTGAGGGGAGGTACAATGAGCAGTTCTTC	CASSEGRYNEQFF	NA	NA	TRBJ2-1	TRBV6-4
TGTGCCACCAGGGATTGGGCCCAGGGCACTGAAGCTTTCTTT	CATRDWAQGTEAFF	once	NA	TRBJ1-1	TRBV15
TGTGCCAGCACACCGAACGGAGCAACTAATGAAAAACTGTTTTTT	CASTPNGATNEKLFF	NA	NA	TRBJ1-4	TRBV2
TGCGCCAGCAGCAGCGGGACAGGGGATACGCAGTATTTT	CASSSGTGDTQYF	NA	TRBD1	TRBJ2-3	TRBV5-1
TGCAGCGTTTGGACTAGCGGGGGGGCCATTGCCGGGGAGCTGTTTTTT	CSVWTSGGAIAGELFF	NA	TRBD2	TRBJ2-2	TRBV29-1
TGTGCCACCAGCAGAGAACGGACAGGGGGGGAGCAGTACTTC	CATSRERTGGEQYF	NA	TRBD1	TRBJ2-7	TRBV15
TGTGCCAGCAGCCTCGGTCCGGCGGGACAGCGCACAGATACGCAGTATTTT	CASSLGPAGQRTDTQYF	NA	NA	TRBJ2-3	TRBV5-5
TGTGCCAGTCAACAGGGACTGAACACTGAAGCTTTCTTT	CASQQGLNTEAFF	NA	NA	TRBJ1-1	TRBV27
TGTGCCAGCTTAGGACAGCAAGAGACCCAGTACTTC	CASLGQQETQYF	NA	NA	TRBJ2-5	TRBV6-1
TGTGCCAGCAGCGTAGAAGGGGCATCTGGAAACACCATATATTTT	CASSVEGASGNTIYF	NA	NA	TRBJ1-3	TRBV9
TGTGCCAGCAGCTCAGCACGGGACAGGGTGAATGAGCAGTTCTTC	CASSSARDRVNEQFF	NA	TRBD1	TRBJ2-1	TRBV7-8
TGTGCCAGCAGTCGGAAACCGCCGGGACAGGGGGCGCAGGAGCAGTACTTC	CASSRKPPGQGAQEQYF	once	TRBD1	TRBJ2-5	TRBV27